This T cell receptor beta chain stems from a study of spatial heterogeneity in lung cancer. This clonotype appeared many times. Its cognate antigen is unknown. Sample time point: sample taken at primary tumor resection. Study findings and constraints: The authors estimated that approximately 7% of tumor T cells were covered for alpha chains and approximately 13% for beta chains. Counts of expanded intratumoral alpha and beta TCRs tracked tumor mutation counts.

Germline V lookup: CDR1 SGHTA, CDR2 FQGNSA. The length of the CDR3 is 14 residues. The ends lost 5 bases at V and 3 bases at J; junction bases unmatched: 4. TCRdb reprocessed the 5' RACE reads via MiXCR and lists one record per CDR3 protein. This sample has 15,000 to 20,000 distinct CDR3 sequences, with about 6% found just once. The clonotype comes from a female donor with early-stage non-small cell lung cancer. The chain has TRBV7-2 and TRBJ2-3, with TRBD1 matching over 8 bases. The specimen was lung tumor tissue, collected at surgery. CDR3 sequence reads: CASSKDRGTDTQYF. The CDR3 region has the DNA TGTGCCAGCAGCAAAGACAGGGGAACAGATACGCAGTATTTT.